The 3 T cell receptor beta chains below were found in one sample sequenced in a study of early T cells in non-severe SARS-CoV-2 infection (dated by TCRdb to the early 2020s). The library was made by 5' RACE. The sample was run on a NextSeq 500. TCRdb itself trimmed the public reads at Q25 with fastp, ran MiXCR and retained productive beta chains. Each entry merges the rows of one CDR3 protein and shows their most common DNA and genes. This sample has about 20,000 distinct CDR3 sequences in its table, and 4% to 5.5% of those were observed once. The ten largest clonotypes hold roughly 5% of the sample. Sequences were obtained from whole blood. The receptor set was obtained from an adult who was a healthcare worker with PCR-confirmed SARS-CoV-2 infection or an uninfected control (not recorded which).

This clonotype was detected ten times or more. This rearrangement joins TRBV29-1 to TRBJ1-1; D not resolved. Trimming cost V 5 bases and J 5 bases, with 12 bases left between them. The length of the CDR3 is 12 residues. Germline V lookup: CDR1 SQVTM, CDR2 ANQGSEA. The CDR3 DNA is TGCAGCGTTCGGGAGGGAGAAACTGAAGCTTTCTTT. Residues: CSVREGETEAFF.

V usage is TRBV28 and J usage is TRBJ1-1; 8 bases align to TRBD1. Per germline, CDR1 MDHEN and CDR2 SYDVKM. The CDR3 loop spans 14 amino acids. J gave up 6 bases and V 5 bases, and 8 bases lay outside the gene matches. The CDR3 DNA follows: TGTGCCAGCAGTACTATTGGACAGGGTCCTGAAGCTTTCTTT. The encoded protein is CASSTIGQGPEAFF. The full variable domain, in which reference TRBV28 and TRBJ1-1 provide the parts outside the CDR3, is DVKVTQSSRYLVKRTGEKVFLECVQDMDHENMFWYRQDPGLGLRLIYFSYDVKMKEKGDIPEGYSVSREKKERFSLILESASTNQTSMYLCASSTIGQGPEAFFGQGTRLTVV.

There are many counts of this clonotype. This sequence joins TRBV11-2 and TRBJ2-1, with 9 bases matching TRBD1. CDR1 and CDR2 from the germline V gene are SGHAT and FQNNGV. The CDR3 has 17 residues. V gave up 4 bases and J gave up 9 bases; unmatched junction bases: 16. The CDR3 reads CASSSISGDRVKGEQFF. The CDR3 region has the DNA TGTGCCAGCAGCTCGATTTCGGGGGACAGGGTTAAGGGTGAGCAGTTCTTC. The variable domain in full, with the rest retrieved from reference TRBV11-2 and TRBJ2-1, is EAGVAQSPRYKIIEKRQSVAFWCNPISGHATLYWYQQILGQGPKLLIQFQNNGVVDDSQLPKDRFSAERLKGVDSTLKIQPAKLEDSAVYLCASSSISGDRVKGEQFFGPGTRLTVL.